This TCR beta chain was recovered during a study of blood T cell repertoires in COVID-19. Across the study: Donors in the United States, Italy and Spain gave samples during acute or convalescent COVID-19.

The sample holds one count of this clone. Generated by immunoSEQ multiplex PCR, the TCRdb table keeps only in-frame clones and is missing some. The data hold about 440,000 clones, with 90% observed a single time. The CDR3 is made up of 16 amino acids. With 3 bases clipped from V and 2 bases from J, the junction kept 8 bases outside the gene matches. Per germline, CDR1 SGDLS and CDR2 YYNGEE. Sequencing was carried out using PBMCs or T cells enriched from blood (not recorded which). This sequence originates from a man aged 18-30 years who had recovered from COVID-19. This chain joins TRBV9 and TRBJ1-3, with 7 bases identical to TRBD1. The CDR3 DNA is TGTGCCAGCAGCGGGCGACAGGGTTTGGCTGGAAACACCATATATTTT. Translation: CASSGRQGLAGNTIYF.